The T cell receptor beta chain under discussion was sequenced for a study of blood T cell repertoires in COVID-19. For the study at large: T cells, B-cell-depleted T cells, or PBMCs provided the cDNA or gDNA that served as material.

Germline values: CDR1 SGHTA, CDR2 FQGNSA. The CDR3 runs to 15 residues. The trim removed 5 bases at V and 6 bases at J, leaving 7 bases unmatched. Those enrolled, adults aged 18 to 89 years, came from 25 or so US areas. Participants had their cohort set by participant-reported clinical history. For recovered donors of Cohort 3, there were two negative PCRs, clearance, or symptom resolution. The protocol was immunoSEQ multiplex PCR, while the TCRdb copy is restricted to in-frame clones and leaves out a portion. The data contain about 380,000 clones, about 88% of them singletons. The sample consisted of PBMCs or T cells enriched from blood (not recorded which). V usage is TRBV7-2 and J usage is TRBJ2-1; 10 positions match TRBD1. This TCR derives from a woman under 30 who had recovered from COVID-19. In DNA form, the CDR3 reads TGTGCCAGCAGCCCCCGACAGGGGGCCCTCAATGAGCAGTTCTTC. It codes for CASSPRQGALNEQFF.